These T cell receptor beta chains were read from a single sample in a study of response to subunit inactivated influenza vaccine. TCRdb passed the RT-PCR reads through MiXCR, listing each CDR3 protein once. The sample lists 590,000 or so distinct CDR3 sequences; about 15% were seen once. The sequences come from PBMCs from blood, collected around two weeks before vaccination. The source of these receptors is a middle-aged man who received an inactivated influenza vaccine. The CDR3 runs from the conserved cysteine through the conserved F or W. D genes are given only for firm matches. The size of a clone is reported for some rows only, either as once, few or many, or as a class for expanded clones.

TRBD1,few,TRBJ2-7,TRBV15,CATSRDRGYSYEQYF,TGTGCCACCAGCAGGGACAGGGGTTACTCCTACGAGCAGTACTTC
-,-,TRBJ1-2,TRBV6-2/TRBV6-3,CASRRSSADLTNYGYTF,TGTGCCAGCAGACGAAGTTCGGCGGATCTTACTAACTATGGCTACACCTTC
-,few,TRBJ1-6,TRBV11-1,CASSLLGSGPGNNSPLHF,TGTGCCAGCAGCTTACTAGGGTCGGGTCCAGGAAATAATTCACCCCTCCACTTT
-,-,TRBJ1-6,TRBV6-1,CASLSTGSYNSPLHF,TGTGCCAGCCTTTCCACGGGCTCCTATAATTCACCCCTCCACTTT
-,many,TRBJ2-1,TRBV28,CASSRDTGNEQFF,TGTGCCAGCAGTCGGGACACGGGGAATGAGCAGTTCTTC
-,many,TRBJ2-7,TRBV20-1,CSAREEDSSYEQYF,TGCAGTGCTAGGGAAGAGGACAGCTCCTACGAGCAGTACTTC
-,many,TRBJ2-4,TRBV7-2,CASSLEATAKNIQYF,TGTGCCAGCAGCTTAGAAGCCACCGCCAAAAACATTCAGTACTTC
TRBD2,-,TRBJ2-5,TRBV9,CASSGTSEETQYF,TGTGCCAGCAGCGGGACTAGCGAAGAGACCCAGTACTTC
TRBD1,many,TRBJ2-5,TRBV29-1,CSTGTGGMRETQYF,TGCAGCACCGGGACAGGAGGAATGAGGGAGACCCAGTACTTC
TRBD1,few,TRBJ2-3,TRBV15,CATSYPGQARTDTQYF,TGTGCCACCAGTTATCCCGGACAGGCACGCACAGATACGCAGTATTTT
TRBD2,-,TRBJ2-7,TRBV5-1,CASSLADASGPYEQYF,TGCGCCAGCAGCTTGGCCGACGCTAGCGGGCCCTACGAGCAGTACTTC
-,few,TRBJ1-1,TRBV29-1,CSVVAGNTEAFF,TGCAGCGTTGTAGCGGGGAACACTGAAGCTTTCTTT
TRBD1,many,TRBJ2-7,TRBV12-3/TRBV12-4,CASRGTGGDEQYF,TGTGCCAGCAGGGGGACAGGGGGCGACGAGCAGTACTTC
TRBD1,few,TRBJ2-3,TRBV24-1,CATSDLNRGMDTQYF,TGTGCCACCAGTGATTTGAACAGGGGGATGGATACGCAGTATTTT
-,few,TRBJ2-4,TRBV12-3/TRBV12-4,CASSLASTGNIQYF,TGTGCCAGCAGTTTAGCGTCAACAGGAAACATTCAGTACTTC
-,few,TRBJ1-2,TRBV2,CASSLGRIDFYGYTF,TGTGCCAGCAGCCTAGGACGGATAGATTTCTATGGCTACACCTTC
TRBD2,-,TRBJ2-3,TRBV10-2,CASRGGLALVGDTQYF,TGCGCCAGCCGGGGGGGACTAGCTTTAGTCGGAGATACGCAGTATTTT
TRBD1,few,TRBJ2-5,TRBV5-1,CASSSTGGDETQYF,TGCGCCAGCAGCTCTACAGGGGGCGATGAGACCCAGTACTTC
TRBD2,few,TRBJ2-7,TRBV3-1,CASSHGLAGGPYEQYF,TGTGCCAGCAGCCATGGTCTAGCGGGAGGGCCCTACGAGCAGTACTTC
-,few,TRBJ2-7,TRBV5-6,CASSIDSYEQYF,TGTGCCAGCAGCATTGACTCCTACGAGCAGTACTTC
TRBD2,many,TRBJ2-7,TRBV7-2,CASSRRLAGFSYEQYF,TGTGCCAGCAGCCGTAGACTAGCCGGGTTCTCCTACGAGCAGTACTTC
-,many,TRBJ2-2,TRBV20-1,CSARFSANTGELFF,TGCAGTGCTAGATTTAGCGCGAACACCGGGGAGCTGTTTTTT
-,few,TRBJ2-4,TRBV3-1,CASSQDGTPTDKNIQYF,TGTGCCAGCAGCCAAGATGGAACACCGACGGACAAAAACATTCAGTACTTC
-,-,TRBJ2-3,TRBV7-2,CASSSTRQRRVDTQYF,TGTGCCAGCAGCTCCACGAGACAAAGAAGGGTAGATACGCAGTATTTT
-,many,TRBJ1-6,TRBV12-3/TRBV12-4,CASSLGRNNSPLHF,TGTGCCAGCAGTTTAGGGCGGAATAATTCACCCCTCCACTTT
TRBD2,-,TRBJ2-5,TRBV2,CASNSGGARETQYF,TGTGCCAGCAATAGCGGGGGGGCCCGGGAGACCCAGTACTTC
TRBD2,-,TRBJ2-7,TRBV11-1,CASSLARGGIYEQYF,TGTGCCAGCAGCTTAGCTCGCGGGGGGATCTACGAGCAGTACTTC
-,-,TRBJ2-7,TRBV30,CACRRDVAYEQYF,TGTGCCTGCCGCCGGGACGTGGCATACGAGCAGTACTTC
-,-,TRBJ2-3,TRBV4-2,CASGSLGRDTQYF,TGTGCCAGCGGGTCGCTAGGAAGAGATACGCAGTATTTT
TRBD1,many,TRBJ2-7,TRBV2,CASTLDRVEQYF,TGTGCCAGCACTTTGGACAGGGTCGAGCAGTACTTC
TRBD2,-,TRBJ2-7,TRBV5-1,CASSTSGGHEQYF,TGCGCCAGCAGCACTAGCGGGGGCCACGAGCAGTACTTC
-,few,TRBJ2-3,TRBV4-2,CASSQDRRYTDTQYF,TGTGCCAGCAGCCAAGATCGGAGGTACACAGATACGCAGTATTTT
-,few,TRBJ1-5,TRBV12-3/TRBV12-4,CASREGLSNQPQHF,TGTGCCAGCAGGGAGGGGCTAAGCAATCAGCCCCAGCATTTT
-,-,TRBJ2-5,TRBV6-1,CASTSQPNLQETQYF,TGTGCCAGCACGAGCCAGCCAAATCTTCAAGAGACCCAGTACTTC
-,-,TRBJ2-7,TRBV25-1,CASSESGYYEQYF,TGTGCCAGCAGTGAAAGCGGATACTACGAGCAGTACTTC
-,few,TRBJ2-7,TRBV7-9,CASSSDGELLGEQYF,TGTGCCAGCAGCTCGGACGGGGAGCTCCTCGGCGAGCAGTACTTC
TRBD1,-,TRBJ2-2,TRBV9,CASSSGTGSYTGELFF,TGTGCCAGCAGCTCTGGGACAGGGTCTTACACCGGGGAGCTGTTTTTT
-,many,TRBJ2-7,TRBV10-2,CASSLTDYEQYF,TGCGCCAGCAGTTTGACAGACTACGAGCAGTACTTC
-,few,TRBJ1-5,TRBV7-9,CASSQDSGNQPQHF,TGTGCCAGCAGCCAAGATTCAGGGAACCAGCCCCAGCATTTT
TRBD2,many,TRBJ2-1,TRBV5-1,CASSSLTGLAGGSSYNEQFF,TGCGCCAGCAGCTCCCTAACGGGACTAGCGGGAGGAAGCTCCTACAATGAGCAGTTCTTC
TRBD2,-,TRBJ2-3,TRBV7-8,CASSLMSGGPSDTQYF,TGTGCCAGCAGCTTAATGTCGGGAGGGCCTTCAGATACGCAGTATTTT
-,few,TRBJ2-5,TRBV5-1,CASRAAQKETQYF,TGCGCCAGCAGGGCGGCTCAAAAGGAGACCCAGTACTTC
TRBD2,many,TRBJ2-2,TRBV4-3,CASSQLGLAGNTGELFF,TGCGCCAGCAGCCAACTGGGACTAGCGGGAAACACCGGGGAGCTGTTTTTT